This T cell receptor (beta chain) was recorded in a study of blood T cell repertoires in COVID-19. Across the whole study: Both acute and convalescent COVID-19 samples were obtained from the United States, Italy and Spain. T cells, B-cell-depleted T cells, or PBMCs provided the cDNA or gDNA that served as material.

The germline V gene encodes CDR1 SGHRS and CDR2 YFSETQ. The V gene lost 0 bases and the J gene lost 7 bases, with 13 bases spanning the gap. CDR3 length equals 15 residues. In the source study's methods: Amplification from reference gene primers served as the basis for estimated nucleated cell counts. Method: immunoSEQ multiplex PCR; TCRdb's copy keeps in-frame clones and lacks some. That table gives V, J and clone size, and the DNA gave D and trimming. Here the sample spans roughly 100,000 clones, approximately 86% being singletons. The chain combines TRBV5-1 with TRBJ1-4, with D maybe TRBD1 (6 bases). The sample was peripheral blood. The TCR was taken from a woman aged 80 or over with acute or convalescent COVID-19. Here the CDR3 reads CASSLVLGGPEKLFF. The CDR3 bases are TGCGCCAGCAGCTTGGTTTTAGGGGGACCTGAAAAACTGTTTTTT.